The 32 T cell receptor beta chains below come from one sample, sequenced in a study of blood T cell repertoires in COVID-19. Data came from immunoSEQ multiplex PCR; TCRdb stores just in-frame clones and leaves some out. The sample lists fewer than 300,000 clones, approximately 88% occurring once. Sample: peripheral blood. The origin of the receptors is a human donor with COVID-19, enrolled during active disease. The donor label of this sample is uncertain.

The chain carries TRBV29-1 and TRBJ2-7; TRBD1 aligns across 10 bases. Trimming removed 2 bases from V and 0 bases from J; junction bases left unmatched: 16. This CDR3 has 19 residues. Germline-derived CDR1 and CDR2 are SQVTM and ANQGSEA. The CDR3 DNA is TGCAGCGTTGAAATTCCCGGGACAGGGGAATCGCTGTTCTCCTACGAGCAGTACTTC. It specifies CSVEIPGTGESLFSYEQYF.

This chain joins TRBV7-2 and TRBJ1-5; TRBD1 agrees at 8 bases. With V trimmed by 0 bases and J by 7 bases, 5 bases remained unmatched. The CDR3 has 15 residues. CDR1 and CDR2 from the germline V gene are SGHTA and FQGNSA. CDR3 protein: CASSLARQGRQPQHF. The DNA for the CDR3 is TGTGCCAGCAGCTTAGCTCGACAGGGGAGGCAGCCCCAGCATTTT.

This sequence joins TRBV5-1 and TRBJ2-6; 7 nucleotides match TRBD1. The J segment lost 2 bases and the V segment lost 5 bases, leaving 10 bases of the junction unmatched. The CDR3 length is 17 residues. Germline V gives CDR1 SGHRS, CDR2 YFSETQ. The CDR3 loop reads CASSPTGAPPGANVLTF. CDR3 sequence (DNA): TGCGCCAGCAGTCCAACAGGGGCGCCTCCTGGGGCCAACGTCCTGACTTTC.

This chain's CDR3 is CASSETGARNEQFF. In DNA, the CDR3 is TGTGCCAGCAGTGAAACAGGGGCTCGGAATGAGCAGTTCTTC. The chain links TRBV6-1 to TRBJ2-1, with 7 nucleotides matching TRBD1. This CDR3 contains 14 residues. Per germline, CDR1 MNHNS and CDR2 SASEGT. The V and J ends lost 2 bases and 7 bases, in that order; junction bases with no gene match: 5.

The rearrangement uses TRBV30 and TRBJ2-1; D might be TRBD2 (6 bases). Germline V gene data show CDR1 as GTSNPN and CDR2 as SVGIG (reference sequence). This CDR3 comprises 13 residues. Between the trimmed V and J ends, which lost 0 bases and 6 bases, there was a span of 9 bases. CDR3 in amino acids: CAWSVGAGNEQFF. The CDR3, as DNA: TGTGCCTGGAGTGTCGGAGCGGGCAATGAGCAGTTCTTC. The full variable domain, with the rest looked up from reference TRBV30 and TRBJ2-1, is SQTIHQWPATLVQPVGSPLSLECTVEGTSNPNLYWYRQAAGRGLQLLFYSVGIGQISSEVPQNLSASRPQDRQFILSSKKLLLSDSGFYLCAWSVGAGNEQFFGPGTRLTVL.

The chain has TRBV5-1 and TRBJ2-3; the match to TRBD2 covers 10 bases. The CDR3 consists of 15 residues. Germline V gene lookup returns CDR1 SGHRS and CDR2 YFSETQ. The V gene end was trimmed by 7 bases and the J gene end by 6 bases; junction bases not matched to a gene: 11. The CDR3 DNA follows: TGCGCCAGCGGCCTCCTAGCGGGAGTCGAGGATACGCAGTATTTT. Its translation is CASGLLAGVEDTQYF.

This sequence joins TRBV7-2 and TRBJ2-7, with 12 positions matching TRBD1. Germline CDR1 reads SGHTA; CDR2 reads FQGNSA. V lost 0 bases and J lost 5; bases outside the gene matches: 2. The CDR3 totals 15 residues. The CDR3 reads CASSLAGTGGDEQYF. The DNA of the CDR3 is TGTGCCAGCAGCTTAGCGGGGACAGGGGGCGACGAGCAGTACTTC.

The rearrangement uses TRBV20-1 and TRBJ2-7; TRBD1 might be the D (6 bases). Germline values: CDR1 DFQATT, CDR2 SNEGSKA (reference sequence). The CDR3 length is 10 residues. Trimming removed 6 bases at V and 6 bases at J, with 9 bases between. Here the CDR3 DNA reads TGCAGTGCGGGACAAGCCGAGCAGTACTTC. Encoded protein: CSAGQAEQYF.

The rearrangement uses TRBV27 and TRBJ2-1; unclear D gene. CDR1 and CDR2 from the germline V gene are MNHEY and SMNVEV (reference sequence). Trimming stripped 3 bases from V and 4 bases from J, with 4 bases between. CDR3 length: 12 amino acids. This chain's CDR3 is CASSFSYNEQFF. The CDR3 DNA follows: TGTGCCAGCAGTTTTTCGTACAATGAGCAGTTCTTC.

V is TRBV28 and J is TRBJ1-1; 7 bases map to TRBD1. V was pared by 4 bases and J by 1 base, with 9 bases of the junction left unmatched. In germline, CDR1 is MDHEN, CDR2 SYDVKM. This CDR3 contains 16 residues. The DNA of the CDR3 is TGTGCCAGCAGTTACCCGGGACAGTGGGGGAACACTGAAGCTTTCTTT. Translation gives CASSYPGQWGNTEAFF.

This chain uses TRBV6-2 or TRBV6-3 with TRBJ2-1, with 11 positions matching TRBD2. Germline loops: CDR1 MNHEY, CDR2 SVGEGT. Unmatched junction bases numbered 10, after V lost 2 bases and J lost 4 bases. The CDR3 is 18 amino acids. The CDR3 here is CASSYNPPLAGGYNEQFF. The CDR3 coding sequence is TGTGCCAGCAGTTACAACCCTCCCCTAGCGGGAGGATACAATGAGCAGTTCTTC.

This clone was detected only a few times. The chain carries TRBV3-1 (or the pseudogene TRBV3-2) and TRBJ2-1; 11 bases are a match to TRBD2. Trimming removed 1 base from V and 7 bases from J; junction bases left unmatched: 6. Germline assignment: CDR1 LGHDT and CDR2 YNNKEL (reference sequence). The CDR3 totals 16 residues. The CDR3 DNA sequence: TGTGCCAGCAGCCAAGGTAGCGGGAGGGCAGGAAATGAGCAGTTCTTC. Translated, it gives CASSQGSGRAGNEQFF.

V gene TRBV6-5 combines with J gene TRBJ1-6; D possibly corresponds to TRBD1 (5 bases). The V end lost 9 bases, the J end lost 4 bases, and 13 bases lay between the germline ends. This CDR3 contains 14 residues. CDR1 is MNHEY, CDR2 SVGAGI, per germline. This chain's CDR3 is CASYHKGYNSPLHF. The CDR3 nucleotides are TGTGCCAGTTACCACAAGGGGTATAATTCACCCCTCCACTTT.

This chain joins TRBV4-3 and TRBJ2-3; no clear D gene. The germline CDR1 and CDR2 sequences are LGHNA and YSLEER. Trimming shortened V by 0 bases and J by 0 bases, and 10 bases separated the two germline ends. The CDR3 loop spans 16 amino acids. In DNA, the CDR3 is TGCGCCAGCAGCCAAGAAGTCGGTTTAAGCACAGATACGCAGTATTTT. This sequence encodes CASSQEVGLSTDTQYF.

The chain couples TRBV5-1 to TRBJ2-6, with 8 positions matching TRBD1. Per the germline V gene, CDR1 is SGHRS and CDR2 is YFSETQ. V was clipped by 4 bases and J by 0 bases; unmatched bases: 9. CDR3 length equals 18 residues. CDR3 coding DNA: TGCGCCAGCAGCCGGAAGACAGGGGCCGTCTCTGGGGCCAACGTCCTGACTTTC. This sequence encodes CASSRKTGAVSGANVLTF.

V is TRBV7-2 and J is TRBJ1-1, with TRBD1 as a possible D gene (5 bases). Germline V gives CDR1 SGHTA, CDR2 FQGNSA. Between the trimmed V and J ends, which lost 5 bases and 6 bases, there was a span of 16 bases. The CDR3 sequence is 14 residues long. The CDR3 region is CASSPPAGQSEAFF. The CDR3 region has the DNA TGTGCCAGCAGCCCCCCGGCTGGACAATCTGAAGCTTTCTTT.

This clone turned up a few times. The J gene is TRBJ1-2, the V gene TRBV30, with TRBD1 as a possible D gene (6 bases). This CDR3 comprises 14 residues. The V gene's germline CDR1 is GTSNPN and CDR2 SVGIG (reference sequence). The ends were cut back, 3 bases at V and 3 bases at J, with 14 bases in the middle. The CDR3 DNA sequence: TGTGCCTGGAGCGTAACAGGGAGTCACTATGGCTACACCTTC. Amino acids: CAWSVTGSHYGYTF.

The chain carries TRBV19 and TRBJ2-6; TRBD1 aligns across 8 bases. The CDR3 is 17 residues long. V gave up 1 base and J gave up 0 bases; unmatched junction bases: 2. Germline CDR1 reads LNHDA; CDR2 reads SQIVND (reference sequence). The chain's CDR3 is CASSIGTGYSGANVLTF. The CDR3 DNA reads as TGTGCCAGTAGTATAGGGACAGGGTACTCTGGGGCCAACGTCCTGACTTTC.

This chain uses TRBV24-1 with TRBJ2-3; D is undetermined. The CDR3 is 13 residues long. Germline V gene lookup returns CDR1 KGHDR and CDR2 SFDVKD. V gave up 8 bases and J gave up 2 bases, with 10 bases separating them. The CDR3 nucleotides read TGTGCCACCACCTCAAGAGCCACAGATACGCAGTATTTT. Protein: CATTSRATDTQYF.

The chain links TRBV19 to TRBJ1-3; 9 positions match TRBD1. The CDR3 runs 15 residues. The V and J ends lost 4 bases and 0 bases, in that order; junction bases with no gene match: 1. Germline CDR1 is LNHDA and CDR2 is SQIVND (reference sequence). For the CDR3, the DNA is TGTGCCAGTAGTAGGGACAGGGACTCTGGAAACACCATATATTTT. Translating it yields CASSRDRDSGNTIYF.

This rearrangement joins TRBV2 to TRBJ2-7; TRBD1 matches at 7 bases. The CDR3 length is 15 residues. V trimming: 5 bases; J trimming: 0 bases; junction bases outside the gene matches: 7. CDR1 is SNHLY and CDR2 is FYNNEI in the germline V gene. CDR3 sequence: CASSQTGNLSYEQYF. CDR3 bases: TGTGCCAGCAGTCAGACAGGGAACCTCTCCTACGAGCAGTACTTC.

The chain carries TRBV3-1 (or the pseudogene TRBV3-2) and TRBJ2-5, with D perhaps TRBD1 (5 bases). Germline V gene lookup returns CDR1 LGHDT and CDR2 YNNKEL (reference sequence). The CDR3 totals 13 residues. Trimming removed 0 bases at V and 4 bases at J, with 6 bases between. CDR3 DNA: TGTGCCAGCAGCCAAGAAAGGGGAGAGACCCAGTACTTC. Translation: CASSQERGETQYF.

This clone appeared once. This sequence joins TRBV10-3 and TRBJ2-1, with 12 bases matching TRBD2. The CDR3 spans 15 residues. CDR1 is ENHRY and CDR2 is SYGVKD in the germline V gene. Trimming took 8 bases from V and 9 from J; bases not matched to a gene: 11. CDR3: CAIGDLLAGGREQFF. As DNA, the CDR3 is TGTGCCATCGGGGACTTACTAGCGGGAGGACGTGAGCAGTTCTTC.

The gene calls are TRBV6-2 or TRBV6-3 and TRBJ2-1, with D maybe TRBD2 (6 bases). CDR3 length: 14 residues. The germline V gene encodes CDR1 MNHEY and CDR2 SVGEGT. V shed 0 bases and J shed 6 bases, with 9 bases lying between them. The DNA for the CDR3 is TGTGCCAGCAGTTACTCCGCTAGCGTCAATGAGCAGTTCTTC. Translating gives CASSYSASVNEQFF.

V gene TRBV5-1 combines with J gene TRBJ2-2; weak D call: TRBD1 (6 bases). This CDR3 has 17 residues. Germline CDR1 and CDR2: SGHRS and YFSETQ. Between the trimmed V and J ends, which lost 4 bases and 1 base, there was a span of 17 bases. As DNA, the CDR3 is TGCGCCAGCAGCACGAAGCGAGAGGACAGGAACACCGGGGAGCTGTTTTTT. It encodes CASSTKREDRNTGELFF.

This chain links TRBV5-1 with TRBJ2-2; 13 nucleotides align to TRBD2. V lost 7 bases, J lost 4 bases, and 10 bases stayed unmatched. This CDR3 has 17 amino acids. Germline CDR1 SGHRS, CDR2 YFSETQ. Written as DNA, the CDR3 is TGCGCCAGCGAACTAGCGGGAGGGCCCTCTTTCACCGGGGAGCTGTTTTTT. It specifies CASELAGGPSFTGELFF.

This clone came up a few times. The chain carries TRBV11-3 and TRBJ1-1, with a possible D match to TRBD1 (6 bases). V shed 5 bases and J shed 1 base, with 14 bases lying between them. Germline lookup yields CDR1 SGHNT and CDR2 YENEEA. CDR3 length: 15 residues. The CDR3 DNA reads TGTGCCAGCAGCGGGGACATCAGGGAGAACACTGAAGCTTTCTTT. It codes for CASSGDIRENTEAFF.

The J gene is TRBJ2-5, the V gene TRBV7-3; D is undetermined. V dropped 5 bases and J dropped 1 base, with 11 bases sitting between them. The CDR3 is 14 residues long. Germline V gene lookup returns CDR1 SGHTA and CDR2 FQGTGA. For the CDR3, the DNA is TGTGCCAGCAGCCTTCGAGGATTCCAAGAGACCCAGTACTTC. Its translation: CASSLRGFQETQYF.

This CDR3 is CAIQGVANTGELFF. DNA of the CDR3: TGTGCCATCCAGGGGGTCGCGAACACCGGGGAGCTGTTTTTT. The J gene is TRBJ2-2, the V gene TRBV19; 7 bases are a match to TRBD1. The germline V gene encodes CDR1 LNHDA and CDR2 SQIVND (reference sequence). The V gene end was trimmed by 10 bases and the J gene end by 0 bases; junction bases not matched to a gene: 5. This CDR3 has 14 residues.

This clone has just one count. The DNA for the CDR3 is TGTGCCACCAGTGACCGTGGACAGGCGATACCCTATGGCTACACCTTC. It translates to CATSDRGQAIPYGYTF. The rearrangement uses TRBV24-1 and TRBJ1-2; 7 bases are a match to TRBD1. In germline, CDR1 is KGHDR, CDR2 SFDVKD. J gave up 4 bases and V 4 bases, and 11 bases lay outside the gene matches. The CDR3 totals 16 residues.

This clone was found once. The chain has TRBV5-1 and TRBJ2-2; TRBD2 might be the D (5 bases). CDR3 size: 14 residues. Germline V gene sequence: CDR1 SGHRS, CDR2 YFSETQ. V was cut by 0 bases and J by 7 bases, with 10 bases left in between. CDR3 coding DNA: TGCGCCAGCAGCTTGGCCGGCGAGGGCGGGGAGCTGTTTTTT. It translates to CASSLAGEGGELFF.

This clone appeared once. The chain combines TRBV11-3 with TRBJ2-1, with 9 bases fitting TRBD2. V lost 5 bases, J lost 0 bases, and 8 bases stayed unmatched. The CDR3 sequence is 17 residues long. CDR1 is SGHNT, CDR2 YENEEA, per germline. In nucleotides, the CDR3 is TGTGCCAGCAGCCAAGCCGGGACTAGCCTCTCCTACAATGAGCAGTTCTTC. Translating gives CASSQAGTSLSYNEQFF.